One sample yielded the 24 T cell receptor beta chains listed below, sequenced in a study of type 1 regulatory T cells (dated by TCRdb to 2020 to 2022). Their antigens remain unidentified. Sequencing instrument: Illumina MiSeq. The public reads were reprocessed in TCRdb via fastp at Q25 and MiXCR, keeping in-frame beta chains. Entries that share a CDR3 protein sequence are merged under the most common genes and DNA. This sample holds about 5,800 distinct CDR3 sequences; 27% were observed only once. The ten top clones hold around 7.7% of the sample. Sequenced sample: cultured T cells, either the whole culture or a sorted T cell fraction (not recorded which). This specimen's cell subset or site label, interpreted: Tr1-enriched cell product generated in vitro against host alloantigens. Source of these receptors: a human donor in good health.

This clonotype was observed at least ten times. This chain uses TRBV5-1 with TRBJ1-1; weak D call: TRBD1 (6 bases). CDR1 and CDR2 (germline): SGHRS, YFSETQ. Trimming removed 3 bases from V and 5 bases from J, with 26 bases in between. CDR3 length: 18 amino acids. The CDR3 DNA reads TGCGCCAGCAGCTCGGGAAGGGTACAGGGCCGGCAGGGGACTGAAGCTTTCTTT. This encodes CASSSGRVQGRQGTEAFF.

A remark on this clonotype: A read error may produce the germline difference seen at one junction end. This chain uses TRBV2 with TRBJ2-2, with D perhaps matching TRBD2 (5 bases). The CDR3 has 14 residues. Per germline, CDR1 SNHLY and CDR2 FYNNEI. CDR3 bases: TGTGCCAGCAGTCAGACGGTGAACACCGGGGAGCCGTTTTTT. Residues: CASSQTVNTGEPFF. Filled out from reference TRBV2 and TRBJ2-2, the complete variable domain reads EPEVTQTPSHQVTQMGQEVILRCVPISNHLYFYWYRQILGQKVEFLVSFYNNEISEKSEIFDDQFSVERPDGSNFTLKIRSTKLEDSAMYFCASSQTVNTGEPFFGEGSRLTVL.

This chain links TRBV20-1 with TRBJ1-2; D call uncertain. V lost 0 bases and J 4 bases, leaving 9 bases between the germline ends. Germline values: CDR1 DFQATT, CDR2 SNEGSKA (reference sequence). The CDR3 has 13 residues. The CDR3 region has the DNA TGCAGTGCTAGAGATAATCTCGGCTATGGCTACACCTTC. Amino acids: CSARDNLGYGYTF.

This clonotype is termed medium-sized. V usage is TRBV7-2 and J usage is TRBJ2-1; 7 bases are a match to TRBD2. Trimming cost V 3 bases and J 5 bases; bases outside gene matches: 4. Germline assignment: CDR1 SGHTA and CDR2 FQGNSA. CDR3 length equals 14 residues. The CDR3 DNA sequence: TGTGCCAGCAGCTTTAGCGGGCACAACAATGAGCAGTTCTTC. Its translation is CASSFSGHNNEQFF.

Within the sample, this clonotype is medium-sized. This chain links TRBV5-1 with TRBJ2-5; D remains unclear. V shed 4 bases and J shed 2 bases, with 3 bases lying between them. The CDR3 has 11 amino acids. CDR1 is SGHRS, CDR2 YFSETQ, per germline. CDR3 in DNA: TGCGCCAGCAGCGAACAAGAGACCCAGTACTTC. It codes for CASSEQETQYF. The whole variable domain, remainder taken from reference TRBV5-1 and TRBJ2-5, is KAGVTQTPRYLIKTRGQQVTLSCSPISGHRSVSWYQQTPGQGLQFLFEYFSETQRNKGNFPGRFSGRQFSNSRSEMNVSTLELGDSALYLCASSEQETQYFGPGTRLLVL.

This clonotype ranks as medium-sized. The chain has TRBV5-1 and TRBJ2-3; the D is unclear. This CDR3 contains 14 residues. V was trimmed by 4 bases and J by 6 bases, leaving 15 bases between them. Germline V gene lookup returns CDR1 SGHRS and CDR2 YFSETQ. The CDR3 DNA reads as TGCGCCAGCAGCAGACGGACCGACTCGGATACGCAGTATTTT. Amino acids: CASSRRTDSDTQYF.

This chain's CDR3 is CASSPTAGGRGNQPQHF. As DNA, the CDR3 is TGTGCCAGCAGCCCCACAGCGGGGGGCAGGGGCAATCAGCCCCAGCATTTT. The gene calls are TRBV28 and TRBJ1-5, with D perhaps TRBD1 (6 bases). The CDR3 covers 17 residues. V shed 6 bases and J shed 2 bases, with 20 bases lying between them. CDR1 MDHEN and CDR2 SYDVKM come from the germline V gene.

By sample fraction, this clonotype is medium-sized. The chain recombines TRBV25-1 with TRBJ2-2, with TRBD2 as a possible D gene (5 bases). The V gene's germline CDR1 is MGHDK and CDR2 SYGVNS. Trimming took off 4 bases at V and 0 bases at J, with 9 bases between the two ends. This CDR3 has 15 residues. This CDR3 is CASSGGRSNTGELFF. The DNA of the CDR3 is TGTGCCAGCAGTGGAGGGAGATCGAACACCGGGGAGCTGTTTTTT. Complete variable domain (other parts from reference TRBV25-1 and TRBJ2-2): EADIYQTPRYLVIGTGKKITLECSQTMGHDKMYWYQQDPGMELHLIHYSYGVNSTEKGDLSSESTVSRIRTEHFPLTLESARPSHTSQYLCASSGGRSNTGELFFGEGSRLTVL.

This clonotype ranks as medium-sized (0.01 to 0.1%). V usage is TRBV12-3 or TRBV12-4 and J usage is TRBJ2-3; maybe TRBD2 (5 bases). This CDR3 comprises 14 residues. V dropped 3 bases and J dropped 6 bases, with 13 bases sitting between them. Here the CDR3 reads CASSFVWESDTQYF. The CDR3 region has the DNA TGTGCCAGCAGTTTCGTGTGGGAGTCTGATACGCAGTATTTT.

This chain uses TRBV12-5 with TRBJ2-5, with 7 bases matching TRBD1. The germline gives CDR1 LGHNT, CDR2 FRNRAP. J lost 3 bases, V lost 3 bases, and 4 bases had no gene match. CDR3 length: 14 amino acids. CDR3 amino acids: CASGLGTVEETQYF. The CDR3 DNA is TGTGCTAGTGGTTTAGGGACAGTCGAAGAGACCCAGTACTTC.

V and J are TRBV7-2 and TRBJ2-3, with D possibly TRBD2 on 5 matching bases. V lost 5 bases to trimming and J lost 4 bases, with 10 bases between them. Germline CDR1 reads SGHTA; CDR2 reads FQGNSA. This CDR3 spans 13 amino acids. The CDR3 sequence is CASSPQLADTQYF. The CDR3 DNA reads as TGTGCCAGCAGCCCCCAACTAGCAGATACGCAGTATTTT.

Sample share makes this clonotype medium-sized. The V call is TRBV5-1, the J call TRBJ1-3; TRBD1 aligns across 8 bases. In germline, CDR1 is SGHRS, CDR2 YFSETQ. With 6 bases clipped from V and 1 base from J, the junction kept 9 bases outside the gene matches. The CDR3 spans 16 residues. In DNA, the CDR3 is TGCGCCAGCAAATTTGGGACAGGAATTTCTGGAAACACCATATATTTT. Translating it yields CASKFGTGISGNTIYF.

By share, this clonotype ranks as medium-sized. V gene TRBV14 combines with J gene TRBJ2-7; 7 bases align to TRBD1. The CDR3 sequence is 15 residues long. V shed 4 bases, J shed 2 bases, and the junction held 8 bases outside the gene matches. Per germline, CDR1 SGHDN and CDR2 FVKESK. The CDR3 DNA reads TGTGCCAGCAGCCTTGGGACAGCTAAAGCCTACGAGCAGTACTTC. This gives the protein CASSLGTAKAYEQYF.

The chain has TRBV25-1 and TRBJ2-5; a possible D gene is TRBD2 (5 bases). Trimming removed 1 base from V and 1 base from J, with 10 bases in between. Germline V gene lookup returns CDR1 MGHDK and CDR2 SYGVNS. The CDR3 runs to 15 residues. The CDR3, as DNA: TGTGCCAGCAGTGAATTTCGGGGAGCCCAAGAGACCCAGTACTTC. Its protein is CASSEFRGAQETQYF.

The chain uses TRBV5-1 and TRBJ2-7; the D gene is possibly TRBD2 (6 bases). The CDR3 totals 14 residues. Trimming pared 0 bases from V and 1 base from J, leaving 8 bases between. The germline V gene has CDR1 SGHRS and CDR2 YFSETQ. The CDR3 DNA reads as TGCGCCAGCAGCTTGGCCGCGGGATCCTACGAGCAGTACTTC. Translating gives CASSLAAGSYEQYF.

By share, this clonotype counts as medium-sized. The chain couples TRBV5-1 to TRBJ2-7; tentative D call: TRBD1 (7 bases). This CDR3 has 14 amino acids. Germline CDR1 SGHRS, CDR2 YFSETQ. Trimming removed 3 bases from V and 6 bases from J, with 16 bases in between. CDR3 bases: TGCGCCAGCAGCTGGGCCCAGGGGGGTGGCGAGCAGTACTTC. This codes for CASSWAQGGGEQYF.

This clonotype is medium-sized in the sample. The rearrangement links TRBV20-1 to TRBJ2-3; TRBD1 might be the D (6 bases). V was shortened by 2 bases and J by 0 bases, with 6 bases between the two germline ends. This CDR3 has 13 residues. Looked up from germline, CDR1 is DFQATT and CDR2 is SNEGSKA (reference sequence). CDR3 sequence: CSARTGSTDTQYF. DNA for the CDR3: TGCAGTGCTAGAACAGGGAGCACAGATACGCAGTATTTT.

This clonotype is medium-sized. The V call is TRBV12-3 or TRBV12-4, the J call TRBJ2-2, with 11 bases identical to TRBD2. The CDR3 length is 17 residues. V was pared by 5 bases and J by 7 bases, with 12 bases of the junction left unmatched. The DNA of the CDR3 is TGTGCCAGCAGTCCCCTGGCACTAGCGGGAGTTAACGGGGAGCTGTTTTTT. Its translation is CASSPLALAGVNGELFF.

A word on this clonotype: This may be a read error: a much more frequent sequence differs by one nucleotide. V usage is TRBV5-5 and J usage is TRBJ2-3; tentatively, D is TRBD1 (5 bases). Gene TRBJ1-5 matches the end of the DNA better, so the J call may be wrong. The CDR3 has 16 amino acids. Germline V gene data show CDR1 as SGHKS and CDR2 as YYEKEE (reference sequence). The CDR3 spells CASSTLPTVFTDTQHF. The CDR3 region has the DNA TGTGCCAGCAGCACCCTCCCGACAGTCTTCACAGATACGCAGCATTTT.

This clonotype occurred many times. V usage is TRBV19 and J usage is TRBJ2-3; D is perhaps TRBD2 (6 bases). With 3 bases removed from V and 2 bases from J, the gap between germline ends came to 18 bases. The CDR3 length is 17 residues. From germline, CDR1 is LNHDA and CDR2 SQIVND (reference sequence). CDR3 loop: CASSIQFSGLLTDTQYF. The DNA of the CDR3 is TGTGCCAGTAGTATCCAATTTAGCGGATTACTCACAGATACGCAGTATTTT.

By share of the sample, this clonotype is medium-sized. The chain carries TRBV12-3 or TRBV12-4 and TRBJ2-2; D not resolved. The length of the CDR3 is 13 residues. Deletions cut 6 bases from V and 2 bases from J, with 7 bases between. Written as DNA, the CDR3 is TGTGCCAGCAGCGACACTAACACCGGGGAGCTGTTTTTT. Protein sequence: CASSDTNTGELFF.

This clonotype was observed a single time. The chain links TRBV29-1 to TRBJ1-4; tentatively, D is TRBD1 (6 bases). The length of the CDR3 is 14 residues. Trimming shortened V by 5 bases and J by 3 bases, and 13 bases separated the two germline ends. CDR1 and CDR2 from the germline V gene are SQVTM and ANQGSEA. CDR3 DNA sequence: TGCAGCGTTCCCCAGGGGTCCTCTAATGAAAAACTGTTTTTT. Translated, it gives CSVPQGSSNEKLFF.

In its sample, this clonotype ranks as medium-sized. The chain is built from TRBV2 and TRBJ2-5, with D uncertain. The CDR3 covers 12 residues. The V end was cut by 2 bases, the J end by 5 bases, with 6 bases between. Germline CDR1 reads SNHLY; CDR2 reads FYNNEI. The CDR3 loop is CASSEFPETQYF. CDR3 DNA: TGTGCCAGCAGTGAATTCCCCGAGACCCAGTACTTC.

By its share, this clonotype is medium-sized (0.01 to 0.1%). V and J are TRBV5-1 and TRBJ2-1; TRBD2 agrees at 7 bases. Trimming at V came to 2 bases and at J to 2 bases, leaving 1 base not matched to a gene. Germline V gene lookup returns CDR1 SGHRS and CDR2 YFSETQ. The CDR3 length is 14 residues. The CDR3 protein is CASSLSGTYNEQFF. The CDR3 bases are TGCGCCAGCAGCTTAAGCGGGACCTACAATGAGCAGTTCTTC. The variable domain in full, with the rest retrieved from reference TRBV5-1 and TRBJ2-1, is KAGVTQTPRYLIKTRGQQVTLSCSPISGHRSVSWYQQTPGQGLQFLFEYFSETQRNKGNFPGRFSGRQFSNSRSEMNVSTLELGDSALYLCASSLSGTYNEQFFGPGTRLTVL.